This TCR beta chain was sequenced in a study of T cell responses to AZD1222 COVID-19 vaccine. Sequenced by immunoSEQ multiplex PCR; TCRdb stores in-frame clones only, minus some. The sample records about 120,000 clones, approximately 84% being singletons. This CDR3 is built from 12 residues. The V gene lost 6 bases and the J gene lost 6 bases, with 12 bases spanning the gap. CDR1 and CDR2 (germline): MDHEN, SYDVKM. The table lists this clone with a few counts. The rearrangement joins TRBV28 to TRBJ2-7, with D uncertain. The source was peripheral blood, collected on day 0 of AZD1222 vaccination. The TCR sequence derives from an adult in good health. The CDR3 region is CASSPLRGEQYF. CDR3 DNA: TGTGCCAGCAGCCCCCTCCGCGGCGAGCAGTACTTC.